This TCR beta chain emerged from a study of T cells in localized non-small cell lung cancer. The CDR3 is 17 amino acids. Between the trimmed V and J ends, which lost 0 bases and 4 bases, there was a span of 19 bases. CDR1 SGHRS and CDR2 YFSETQ come from the germline V gene. Points on this clone: The antigen is unknown.

Sequencing was performed with immunoSEQ multiplex PCR; in TCRdb, only in-frame clones are kept and a portion is missing. Of approximately 15,000 clones detected, around 89% appear once; the ten largest clones hold about 1.1%. Study-wide results and limits: A raised T cell density in blood coincided with lengthier overall survival. Sequencing was limited to one tumor region, leaving the possibility of heterogeneity open. Researchers found a median approximately 55 of the top 100 tumor clones in adjacent lung.

The chain is built from TRBV5-1 and TRBJ1-1, with a weak D call TRBD1 (5 bases). The clonotype was recovered from a woman between 35 and 70 years old with stage III lung adenocarcinoma. Here the sequenced sample was peripheral blood mononuclear cells, taken before any cancer treatment. DNA of the CDR3: TGCGCCAGCAGCTTGGCCGCAGGGATGGGGAAGGCCACTGAAGCTTTCTTT. As protein: CASSLAAGMGKATEAFF.